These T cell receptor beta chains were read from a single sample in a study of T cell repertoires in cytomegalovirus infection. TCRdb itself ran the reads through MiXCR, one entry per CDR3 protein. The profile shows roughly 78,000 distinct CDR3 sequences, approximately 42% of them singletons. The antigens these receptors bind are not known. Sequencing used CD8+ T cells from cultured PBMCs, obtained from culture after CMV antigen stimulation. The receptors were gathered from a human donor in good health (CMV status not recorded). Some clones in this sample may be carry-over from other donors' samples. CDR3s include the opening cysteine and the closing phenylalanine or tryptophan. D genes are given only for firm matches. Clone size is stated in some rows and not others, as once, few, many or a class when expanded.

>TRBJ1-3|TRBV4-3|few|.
TGCGCCAGCAGCCAAGGCCATCGGAGCTCTGGAAACACCATATATTTT
CASSQGHRSSGNTIYF
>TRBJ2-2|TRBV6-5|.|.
TGTGCCAGCACCTTCGGCGGGGAGCTGTTTTTT
CASTFGGELFF
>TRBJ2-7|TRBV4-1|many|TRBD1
TGCGCCAGCAGCCATGAACAGGGGATCGAGCAGTACTTC
CASSHEQGIEQYF
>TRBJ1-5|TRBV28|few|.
TGTGCCAGCAGCCGTTCACCCCTGGGCAATCAGCCCCAGCATTTT
CASSRSPLGNQPQHF
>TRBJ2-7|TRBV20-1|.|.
TGCAGTGCTAGCGCCCCAGGGGGGGGAGCCTACGAGCAGTACTTC
CSASAPGGGAYEQYF
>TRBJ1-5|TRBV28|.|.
TGTGCCAGCAGTACAGGTCAGCCCCAGCATTTT
CASSTGQPQHF
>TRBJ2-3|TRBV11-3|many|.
TGTGCCAGCAGCCAGGGGGGAGGAGATACGCAGTATTTT
CASSQGGGDTQYF
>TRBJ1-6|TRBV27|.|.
TGTGCCAGCAGTTTAGTGGGGTCTTCCTATAATTCACCCCTCCACTTT
CASSLVGSSYNSPLHF
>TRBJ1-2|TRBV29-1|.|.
TGCAGCGTTGACCCTGGCTACACCTTC
CSVDPGYTF
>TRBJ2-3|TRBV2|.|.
TGTGCCAGCCCGGACCCCCTGGGAGATCCAGATACGCAGTATTTT
CASPDPLGDPDTQYF
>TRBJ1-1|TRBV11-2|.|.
TGTGCCAGCAGCTTTTGGTATATAGGTAGAAGTACTGAAGCTTTCTTT
CASSFWYIGRSTEAFF
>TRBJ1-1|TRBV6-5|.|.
TGTGCCAGCAGTCCCCGGGGTCTGAGCACTGAAGCTTTCTTT
CASSPRGLSTEAFF
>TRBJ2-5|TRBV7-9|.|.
TGTGCCAGCAGCACTACAGAGTCCAGGGTGGAGAGAGAGACCCAGTACTTC
CASSTTESRVERETQYF
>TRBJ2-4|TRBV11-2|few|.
TGTGCCAGCAGCTTAAACATTCAGTACTTC
CASSLNIQYF
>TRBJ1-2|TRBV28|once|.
TGTGCCAGCAGCCCCGACACTATCTATGGCTACACCTTC
CASSPDTIYGYTF
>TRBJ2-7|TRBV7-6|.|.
TGTGCCAGCAGCTTAGGGGACGGTACCTACGAGCAGTACTTC
CASSLGDGTYEQYF
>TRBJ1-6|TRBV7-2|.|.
TGTGCCACCTGGTCCCCCGGCCTTTCACCCCTCCACTTT
CATWSPGLSPLHF
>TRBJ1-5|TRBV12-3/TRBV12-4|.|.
TGTGCCACCCGGGCCGGAGATAGCAATCAGCCCCAGCATTTT
CATRAGDSNQPQHF
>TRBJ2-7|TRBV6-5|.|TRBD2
TGTGCCAGCCGGATTATAGCGGGGGCCGCCTACGAGCAGTACTTC
CASRIIAGAAYEQYF
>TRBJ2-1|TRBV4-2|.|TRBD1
TGTGCCAGCAGCCAAGACTGGACAGGGGGAGGTGATGAGCAGTTCTTC
CASSQDWTGGGDEQFF
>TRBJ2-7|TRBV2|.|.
TGTGCCAGCAGTGAAGGCCTGACCTACGAGCAGTACTTC
CASSEGLTYEQYF
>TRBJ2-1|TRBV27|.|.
TGTGCCGCCAGCAATGGCTTTGAGCAGTTCTTC
CAASNGFEQFF
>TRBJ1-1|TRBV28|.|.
TGTGCCAGTAGTCCTCCCCAGGTAAAAGCTTTCTTT
CASSPPQVKAFF
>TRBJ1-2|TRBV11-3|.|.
TGTGCCAGCAGCTTAAGATTGAGCGGTATGAGAAATGGCTACACCTTC
CASSLRLSGMRNGYTF
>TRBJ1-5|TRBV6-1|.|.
TGTGCCAGCAGTGAAGCGGGTTGGGGACTCAATCAGCCCCAGCATTTT
CASSEAGWGLNQPQHF
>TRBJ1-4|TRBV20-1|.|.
TGCAGTGCTAGAATATGGACATCGAGCTACGAAAAACTGTTTTTT
CSARIWTSSYEKLFF
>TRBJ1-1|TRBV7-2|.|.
TGTGCCAGCAGCCTAGGAAGGCTTAAGGCTTTCTTT
CASSLGRLKAFF
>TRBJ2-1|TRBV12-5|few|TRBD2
TGTGCTAGTGGTTTGTATCTAGCGGGGGGTGTCGGTGAGCAGTTCTTC
CASGLYLAGGVGEQFF
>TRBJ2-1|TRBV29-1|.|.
TGCAGCGTTGAAGAGGGAGTGTACGACAATGAGCAGTTCTTC
CSVEEGVYDNEQFF
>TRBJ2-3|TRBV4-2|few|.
TGTGCCAGCAGCCAAGAGACCGCCAACCATGTAGATACGCAGTATTTT
CASSQETANHVDTQYF
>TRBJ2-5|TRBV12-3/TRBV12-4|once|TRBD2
TGTGCCAGCAGTCACCAACTAGCGGCTCAAGAGACCCAGTACTTC
CASSHQLAAQETQYF
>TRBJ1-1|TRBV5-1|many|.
TGCGCCAGCAGCTTGGCCGGGGGCTTCACTGAAGCTTTCTTT
CASSLAGGFTEAFF
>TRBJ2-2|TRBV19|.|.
TGTGCCAGTAGGACGAACAGGGCTGGCACCGGGGAGCTGTTTTTT
CASRTNRAGTGELFF
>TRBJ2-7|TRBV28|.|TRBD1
TGTGCCAGCAGCCGAGGGACAGGGGGCTACGAGCAGTACTTC
CASSRGTGGYEQYF
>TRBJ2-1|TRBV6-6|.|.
TGTGCCAGCACCGCCACAAGTGAGCAGTTCTTC
CASTATSEQFF
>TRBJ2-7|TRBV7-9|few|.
TGTGGCAGCAGCAGAGGGGACTACGAGCAGTACTTC
CGSSRGDYEQYF
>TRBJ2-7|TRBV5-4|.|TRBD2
TGTGCCAGCAGCTTGCCCAGCGGGGGGACTTACGAGCAGTACTTC
CASSLPSGGTYEQYF
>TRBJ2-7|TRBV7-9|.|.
TGTGCCAGCAGCTCAGCGAGGAGCTCCTACGAGCAGTACTTC
CASSSARSSYEQYF
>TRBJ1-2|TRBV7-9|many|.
TGTGCCAGCAGCTTAGAGCAGGGGCCTGGCTACACCTTC
CASSLEQGPGYTF
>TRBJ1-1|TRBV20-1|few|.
TGCAGTGCTAGTGGCCCGGAGAACACTGAAGCTTTCTTT
CSASGPENTEAFF
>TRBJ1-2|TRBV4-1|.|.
TGCGCCAGCAGCCAAGAAGGGGGACCTTTCTTTAACTATGGCTACACCTTC
CASSQEGGPFFNYGYTF
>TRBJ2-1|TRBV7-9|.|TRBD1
TGTGCCAGCAGCTCGACCACGAAGGGGGCGCTCCCTCAGGAGCAGTTCTTC
CASSSTTKGALPQEQFF
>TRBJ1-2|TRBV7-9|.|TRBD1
TGTGCCAGCAGCTTAGGGGACAGGGAGGATGGCTACACCTTC
CASSLGDREDGYTF
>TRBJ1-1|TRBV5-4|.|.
TGTGCCACCCAGCCCAGGGGCTCGCGCATGAACACTGAAGCTTTCTTT
CATQPRGSRMNTEAFF
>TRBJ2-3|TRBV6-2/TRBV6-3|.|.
TGTGCCAGCAGTTACTTGGGGAGCACAGATACGCAGTATTTT
CASSYLGSTDTQYF
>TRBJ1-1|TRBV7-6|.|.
TGTGCCAGCAGTTTAGGAGGGCGGAACACTGAAGCTTTCTTT
CASSLGGRNTEAFF
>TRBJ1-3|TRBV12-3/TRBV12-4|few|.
TGTGCCAGCACCCAGACGGGCTCTGGAAACACCATATATTTT
CASTQTGSGNTIYF
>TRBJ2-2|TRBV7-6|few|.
TGTGCCAGCAGCCTAATAATCACGGCCCCTCAGACCGGGGAGCTGTTTTTT
CASSLIITAPQTGELFF
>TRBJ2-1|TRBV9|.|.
TGTGCCAGCAGCGCCACCGGGACGGAGGACAATGAGCAGTTCTTC
CASSATGTEDNEQFF
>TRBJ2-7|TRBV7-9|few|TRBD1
TGTGCCAGCAGCTCAGAGACAGGGGAAAACTACGAGCAGTACTTC
CASSSETGENYEQYF
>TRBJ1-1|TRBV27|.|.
TGTGCCAGCAGTTGGGGCAGCTTGAACACTGAAGCTTTCTTT
CASSWGSLNTEAFF
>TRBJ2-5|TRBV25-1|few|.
TGTGCCAGCAGTGAATATCGGACAGCTAGAGAGACCCAGTACTTC
CASSEYRTARETQYF
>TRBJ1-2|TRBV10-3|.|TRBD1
TGTGCCATCAGTGAGTCTGGGACAGGGGTCCCCTATGGCTACACCTTC
CAISESGTGVPYGYTF
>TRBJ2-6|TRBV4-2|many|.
TGTGCCAGCAGCCAAGATCTGGGCTCTGGGGCCAACGTCCTGACTTTC
CASSQDLGSGANVLTF